This TCR beta chain was documented in a study of blood T cell repertoires in COVID-19. Only in-frame clones appear in the TCRdb table, and some are missing; sequencing was by immunoSEQ multiplex PCR. The data show about 140,000 clones, about three quarters seen once. The CDR3 is 14 residues long. Trimming left V 1 base short and J 10 bases short, with 11 bases between. CDR1 and CDR2 from the germline V gene are SEHNR and FQNEAQ (reference sequence). The receptor was isolated from a woman aged 50 to 60 with active or convalescent COVID-19. Sequenced input: peripheral blood. The gene calls are TRBV7-9 and TRBJ1-6, with a tentative D call TRBD1 (6 bases). Here the CDR3 reads CASSLGQALSPLHF. The CDR3 region has the DNA TGTGCCAGCAGCTTAGGACAGGCCCTATCACCCCTCCACTTT.